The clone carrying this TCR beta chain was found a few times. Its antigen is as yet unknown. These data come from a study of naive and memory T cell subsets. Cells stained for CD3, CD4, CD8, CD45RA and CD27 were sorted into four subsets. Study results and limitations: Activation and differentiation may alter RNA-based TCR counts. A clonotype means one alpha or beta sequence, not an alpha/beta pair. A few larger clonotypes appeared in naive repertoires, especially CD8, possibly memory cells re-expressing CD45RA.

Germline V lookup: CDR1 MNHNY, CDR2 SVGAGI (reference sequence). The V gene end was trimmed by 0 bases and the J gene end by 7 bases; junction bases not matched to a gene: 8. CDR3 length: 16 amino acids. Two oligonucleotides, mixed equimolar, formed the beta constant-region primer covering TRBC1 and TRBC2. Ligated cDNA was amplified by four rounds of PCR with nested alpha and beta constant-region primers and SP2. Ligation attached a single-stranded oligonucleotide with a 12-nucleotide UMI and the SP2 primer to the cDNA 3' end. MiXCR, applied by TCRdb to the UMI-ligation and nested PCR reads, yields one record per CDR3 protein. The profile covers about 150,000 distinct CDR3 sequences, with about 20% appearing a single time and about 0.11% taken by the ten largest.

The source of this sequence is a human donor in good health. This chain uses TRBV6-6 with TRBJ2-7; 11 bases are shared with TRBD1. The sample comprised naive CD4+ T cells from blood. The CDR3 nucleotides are TGTGCCAGCAGTTACTCGACCGGACAGGGGGCTGGAGAGCAGTACTTC. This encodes CASSYSTGQGAGEQYF.